The sequence of this T cell receptor beta chain was determined in a study of T-cell memory formation after mild COVID-19. General study findings and limits: In second-wave clones peaking day 37, SARS-CoV-2 specificity remained unconfirmed.

TCRdb reanalysed the 5' RACE reads using MiXCR and keeps one entry per CDR3 protein. This table has 350,000 or so distinct CDR3 sequences, 20% to 25% appearing once. The germline V and J ends were trimmed by 4 bases and 4 bases, with 14 bases remaining between them. There are 15 residues in the CDR3. The germline gives CDR1 SGHKS, CDR2 YYEKEE (reference sequence). Details on this clonotype: Its antigen remains unidentified.

The sequenced material came from PBMCs or a T cell subset sorted from them (not recorded which). The sequence derives from a man aged 18 to 35 who had mild COVID-19 (a few samples of this study predate the infection). Cell type and time point are not known. The gene calls are TRBV5-5 and TRBJ2-2, with a possible D match to TRBD1 (6 bases). DNA of the CDR3: TGTGCCAGCAGCAGCCCCGGGACAAGCACCGGGGAGCTGTTTTTT. The encoded protein is CASSSPGTSTGELFF.